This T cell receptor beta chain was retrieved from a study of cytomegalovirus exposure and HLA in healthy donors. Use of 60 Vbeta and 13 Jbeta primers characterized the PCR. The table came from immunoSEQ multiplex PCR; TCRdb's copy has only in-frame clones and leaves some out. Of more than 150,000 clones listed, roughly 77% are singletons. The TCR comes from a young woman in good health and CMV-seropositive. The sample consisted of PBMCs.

The CDR3 region has the DNA TGCGCCAGCAGCATCACACAGGGTTCCCATGGCTACACCTTC. It codes for CASSITQGSHGYTF. The chain combines TRBV5-1 with TRBJ1-2; the D gene is possibly TRBD1 (6 bases). CDR1 and CDR2 from the germline V gene are SGHRS and YFSETQ. The CDR3 has 14 residues. Trimming stripped 4 bases from V and 6 bases from J, with 16 bases between.